Shown below are 6 T cell receptor beta chains from a single sample sequenced in a study of cytomegalovirus exposure and HLA in healthy donors. The PCR ran on 60 Vbeta and 13 Jbeta primers. Clones were read by immunoSEQ multiplex PCR, and TCRdb kept only the in-frame ones, dropping some. This table holds a few hundred thousand clones, roughly 89% found once. The sample taken for sequencing was PBMCs. These receptors were obtained from a woman between 18 and 30 years old in good health and CMV-seronegative.

This chain's CDR3 is CASRAPPSTDTQYF. CDR3 coding DNA: TGTGCCAGCAGGGCACCCCCGAGCACAGATACGCAGTATTTT. This chain joins TRBV2 and TRBJ2-3; unclear D gene. The CDR3 runs to 14 residues. CDR1 is SNHLY, CDR2 FYNNEI, per germline. V was pared by 6 bases and J by 0 bases, with 10 bases between.

This clone has just one count. V is TRBV25-1 and J is TRBJ1-1, with a possible D match to TRBD1 (5 bases). From germline, CDR1 is MGHDK and CDR2 SYGVNS. The V and J ends lost 7 bases and 11 bases respectively, with 14 bases between them. The CDR3 totals 11 residues. CDR3 in DNA: TGTGCCAGCACTGGGGCGCTGGGGGCTTTCTTT. Translated: CASTGALGAFF.

This chain links TRBV18 with TRBJ2-3, with D possibly being TRBD2 (6 bases). The CDR3 covers 14 residues. The germline gives CDR1 KGHSH, CDR2 LQKENI. Trimming shortened V by 3 bases and J by 4 bases, and 11 bases separated the two germline ends. The CDR3 is CASSPRRGPDTQYF. The CDR3 nucleotides are TGTGCCAGCTCACCGCGGAGGGGTCCAGATACGCAGTATTTT. Full variable domain (rest looked up from reference TRBV18 and TRBJ2-3): NAGVMQNPRHLVRRRGQEARLRCSPMKGHSHVYWYRQLPEEGLKFMVYLQKENIIDESGMPKERFSAEFPKEGPSILRIQQVVRGDSAAYFCASSPRRGPDTQYFGPGTRLTVL.

In its sample, this clone was seen once. The chain combines TRBV19 with TRBJ2-1; 8 positions agree with TRBD2. The CDR3 covers 14 residues. V lost 5 bases to trimming and J lost 3 bases; unmatched junction nucleotides: 3. From germline, CDR1 is LNHDA and CDR2 SQIVND (reference sequence). The CDR3 sequence: CASSLSGGYNEQFF. The CDR3 bases are TGTGCCAGTAGTCTAAGCGGGGGCTACAATGAGCAGTTCTTC.

The V gene is TRBV5-1, the J gene TRBJ2-1; 11 bases are a match to TRBD1. In germline, CDR1 is SGHRS, CDR2 YFSETQ. V trimming: 1 base; J trimming: 9 bases; junction bases outside the gene matches: 6. The CDR3 loop spans 15 amino acids. The CDR3 DNA reads as TGCGCCAGCAGCTTGACGGGACAGGGGGAGGGTGAGCAGTTCTTC. This translates into CASSLTGQGEGEQFF.

This chain links TRBV4-2 with TRBJ2-5; 13 bases line up with TRBD2. Germline V gene data show CDR1 as LGHNA and CDR2 as YNFKEQ. Trimming cost V 2 bases and J 4 bases; bases outside gene matches: 4. This CDR3 comprises 16 residues. For the CDR3, the DNA is TGTGCCAGCAGCCAAACTAGCGGGGGGGCCTTAGAGACCCAGTACTTC. This sequence encodes CASSQTSGGALETQYF.